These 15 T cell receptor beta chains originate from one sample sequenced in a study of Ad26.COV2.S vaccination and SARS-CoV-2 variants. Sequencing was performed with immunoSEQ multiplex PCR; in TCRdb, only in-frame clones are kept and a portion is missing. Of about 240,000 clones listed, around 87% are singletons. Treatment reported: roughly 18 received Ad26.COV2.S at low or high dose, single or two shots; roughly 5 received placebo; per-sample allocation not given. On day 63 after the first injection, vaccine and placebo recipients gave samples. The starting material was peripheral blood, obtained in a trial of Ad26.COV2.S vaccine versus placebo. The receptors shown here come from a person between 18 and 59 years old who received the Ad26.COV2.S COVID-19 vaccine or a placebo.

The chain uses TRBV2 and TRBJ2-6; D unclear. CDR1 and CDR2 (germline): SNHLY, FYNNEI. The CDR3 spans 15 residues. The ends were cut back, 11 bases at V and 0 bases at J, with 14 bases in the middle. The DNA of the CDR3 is TGTGCCGGGAACCTCGAGGCCTCTGGGGCCAACGTCCTGACTTTC. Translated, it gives CAGNLEASGANVLTF.

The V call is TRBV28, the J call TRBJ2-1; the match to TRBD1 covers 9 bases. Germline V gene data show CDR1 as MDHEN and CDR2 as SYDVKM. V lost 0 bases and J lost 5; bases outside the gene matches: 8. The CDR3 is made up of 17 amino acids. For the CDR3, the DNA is TGTGCCAGCAGTTTATGGACCACAGGGGGCGCGGACAATGAGCAGTTCTTC. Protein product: CASSLWTTGGADNEQFF.

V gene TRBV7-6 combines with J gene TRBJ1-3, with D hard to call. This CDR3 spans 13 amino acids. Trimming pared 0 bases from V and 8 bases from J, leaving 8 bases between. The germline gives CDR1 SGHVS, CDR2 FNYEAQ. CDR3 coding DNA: TGTGCCAGCAGCTTAGCCGTGGGCTACACCATATATTTT. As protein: CASSLAVGYTIYF.

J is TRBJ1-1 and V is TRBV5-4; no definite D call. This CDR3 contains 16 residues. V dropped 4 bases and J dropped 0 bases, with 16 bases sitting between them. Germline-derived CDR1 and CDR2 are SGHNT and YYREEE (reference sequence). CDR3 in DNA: TGTGCCAGCAGCACGGGTCCGGGGAATATGAACACTGAAGCTTTCTTT. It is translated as CASSTGPGNMNTEAFF.

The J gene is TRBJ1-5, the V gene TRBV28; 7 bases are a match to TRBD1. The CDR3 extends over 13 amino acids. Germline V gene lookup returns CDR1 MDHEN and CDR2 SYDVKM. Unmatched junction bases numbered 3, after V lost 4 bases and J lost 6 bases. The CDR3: CASSSRDSQPQHF. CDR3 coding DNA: TGTGCCAGCAGTTCCCGGGACAGTCAGCCCCAGCATTTT.

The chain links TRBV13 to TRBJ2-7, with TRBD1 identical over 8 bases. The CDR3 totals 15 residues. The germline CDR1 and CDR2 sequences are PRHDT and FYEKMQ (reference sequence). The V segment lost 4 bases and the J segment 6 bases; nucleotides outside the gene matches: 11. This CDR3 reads CASSYEGTGLSEQYF. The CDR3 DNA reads TGTGCCAGCAGCTACGAGGGGACAGGTCTATCCGAGCAGTACTTC.

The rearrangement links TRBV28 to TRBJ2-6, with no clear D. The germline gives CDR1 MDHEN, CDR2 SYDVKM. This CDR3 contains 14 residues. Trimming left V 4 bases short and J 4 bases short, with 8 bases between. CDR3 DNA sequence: TGTGCCAGCAGTTATCTGGAGGGGGCCAACGTCCTGACTTTC. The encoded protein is CASSYLEGANVLTF. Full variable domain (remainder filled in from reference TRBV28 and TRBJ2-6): DVKVTQSSRYLVKRTGEKVFLECVQDMDHENMFWYRQDPGLGLRLIYFSYDVKMKEKGDIPEGYSVSREKKERFSLILESASTNQTSMYLCASSYLEGANVLTFGAGSRLTVL.

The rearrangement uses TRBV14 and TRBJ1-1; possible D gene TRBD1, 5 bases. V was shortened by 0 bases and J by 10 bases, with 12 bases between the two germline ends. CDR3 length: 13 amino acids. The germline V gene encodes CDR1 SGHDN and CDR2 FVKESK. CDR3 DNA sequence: TGTGCCAGCAGCCAAGAGTTTCCGGGGCGAGCTTTCTTT. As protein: CASSQEFPGRAFF.

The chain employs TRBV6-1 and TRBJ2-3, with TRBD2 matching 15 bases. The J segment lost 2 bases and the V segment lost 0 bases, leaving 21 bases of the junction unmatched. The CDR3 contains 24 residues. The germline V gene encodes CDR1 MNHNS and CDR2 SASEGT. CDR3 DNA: TGTGCCAGCAGTGAAGCGGCCGGACTTGGGGTACCGGGACTAGCGGGGGGCTACACAGATACGCAGTATTTT. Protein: CASSEAAGLGVPGLAGGYTDTQYF.

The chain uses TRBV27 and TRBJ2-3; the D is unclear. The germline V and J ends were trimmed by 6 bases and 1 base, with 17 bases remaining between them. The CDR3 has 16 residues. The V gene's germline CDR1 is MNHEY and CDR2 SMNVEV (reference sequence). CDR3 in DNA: TGTGCCAGCAGGGGCCTGTTAAGGGCCCGCACAGATACGCAGTATTTT. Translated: CASRGLLRARTDTQYF.

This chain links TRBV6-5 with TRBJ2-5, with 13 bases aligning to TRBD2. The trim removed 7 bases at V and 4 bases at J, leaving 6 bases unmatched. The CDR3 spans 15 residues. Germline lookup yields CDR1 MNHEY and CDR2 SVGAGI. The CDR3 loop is CASTSLAGGLETQYF. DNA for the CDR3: TGTGCCAGCACCTCACTAGCGGGAGGGCTAGAGACCCAGTACTTC.

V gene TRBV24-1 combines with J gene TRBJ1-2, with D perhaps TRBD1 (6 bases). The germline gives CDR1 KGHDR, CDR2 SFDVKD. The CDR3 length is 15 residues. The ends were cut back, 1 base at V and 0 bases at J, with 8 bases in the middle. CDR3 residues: CATSDFRGANYGYTF. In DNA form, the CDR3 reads TGTGCCACCAGTGATTTCAGGGGAGCTAACTATGGCTACACCTTC.

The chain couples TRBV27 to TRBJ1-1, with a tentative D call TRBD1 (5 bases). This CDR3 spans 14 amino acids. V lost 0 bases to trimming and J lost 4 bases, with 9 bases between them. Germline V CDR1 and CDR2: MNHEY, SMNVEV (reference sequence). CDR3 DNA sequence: TGTGCCAGCAGTTTATCCAGGGTAATCACTGAAGCTTTCTTT. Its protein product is CASSLSRVITEAFF.

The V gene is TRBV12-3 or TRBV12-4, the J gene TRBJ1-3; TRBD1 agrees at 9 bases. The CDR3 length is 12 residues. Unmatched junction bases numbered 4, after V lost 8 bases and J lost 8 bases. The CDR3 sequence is CASYDRGDTIYF. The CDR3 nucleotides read TGTGCCAGCTACGACAGGGGGGACACCATATATTTT.

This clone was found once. DNA for the CDR3: TGTGCCAGCAGCGCTCGCTTCGGGGGGGATTACAATGAGCAGTTCTTC. Encoded protein: CASSARFGGDYNEQFF. This rearrangement joins TRBV9 to TRBJ2-1; 8 nucleotides line up with TRBD2. Trimming removed 3 bases from V and 4 bases from J; junction bases left unmatched: 9. Germline V lookup: CDR1 SGDLS, CDR2 YYNGEE. The CDR3 spans 16 residues.